The 18 T cell receptor beta chains below all came from one sample that was sequenced in a study of T-cell reconstitution after alpha-beta-depleted transplantation in children. General study points: Diversity and T-cell counts at one year after transplant derived mostly from new T cells.

The antigens for these receptors are not known. Preparation of the TCRbeta library used unique molecular identifiers. TCRdb redid the calling of the PCR reads with MiXCR, one entry per CDR3 protein. The data hold some 300,000 distinct CDR3 sequences, with nearly 8% observed a single time. The input for sequencing was peripheral blood, taken 360 days after TCRalphabeta/CD19-depleted stem cell transplant. These receptors came from a female patient between 2 and 15 years old who had a stem cell transplant for Fanconi anemia, so the T cells may come from the graft donor.

The sample holds a few counts of this clonotype. This chain joins TRBV27 and TRBJ2-5; perhaps TRBD1 as D (5 bases). The CDR3 runs to 12 residues. CDR1 MNHEY and CDR2 SMNVEV come from the germline V gene (reference sequence). V lost 9 bases and J 0 bases, leaving 8 bases between the germline ends. CDR3 protein: CASGHYQETQYF. The CDR3 DNA follows: TGTGCCAGTGGACACTACCAAGAGACCCAGTACTTC.

This clonotype was seen more than once but under ten times. The chain uses TRBV20-1 and TRBJ2-5; 7 bases align to TRBD2. Germline-derived CDR1 and CDR2 are DFQATT and SNEGSKA (reference sequence). CDR3 size: 15 residues. V trimming: 1 base; J trimming: 3 bases; junction bases outside the gene matches: 8. The CDR3 DNA sequence: TGCAGTGCTAGAGCTGCGGGGGAGTACGAAGAGACCCAGTACTTC. Its translation is CSARAAGEYEETQYF.

The table lists this clonotype with a count of one. This may stem from a read error, because a much larger clone lies one nucleotide away. V is TRBV20-1 and J is TRBJ2-5; 10 bases match TRBD2. Trimming at V came to 3 bases and at J to 5 bases, leaving 6 bases not matched to a gene. The CDR3 is made up of 14 amino acids. CDR1 is DFQATT, CDR2 SNEGSKA, per germline (reference sequence). DNA of the CDR3: TGCAGTGCTAGCCCTGGACTAGCGGTGGAGACCCAGTACTTC. Translated, it gives CSASPGLAVETQYF.

This clonotype was counted many times. The chain carries TRBV20-1 and TRBJ2-1; D unclear. The CDR3 consists of 14 residues. Germline loops: CDR1 DFQATT, CDR2 SNEGSKA (reference sequence). Trimming left V 6 bases short and J 0 bases short, with 12 bases between. CDR3: CSARWLRSYNEQFF. The CDR3 coding sequence is TGCAGTGCCCGGTGGCTTCGCTCCTACAATGAGCAGTTCTTC.

This clonotype was counted at least ten times. The chain has TRBV5-4 and TRBJ2-3; perhaps TRBD1 as D (6 bases). CDR1 and CDR2 (germline): SGHNT, YYREEE (reference sequence). The CDR3 spans 16 residues. V was shortened by 0 bases and J by 4 bases, with 15 bases between the two germline ends. The CDR3 loop reads CASSLVPGRGSDTQYF. The CDR3 nucleotides are TGTGCCAGCAGCTTGGTTCCGGGCAGGGGTTCAGATACGCAGTATTTT.

This clonotype has ten or more counts. The chain links TRBV7-9 to TRBJ2-7, with D unclear. This CDR3 region has 14 residues. Trimming removed 3 bases at V and 3 bases at J, with 12 bases between. Germline V gene lookup returns CDR1 SEHNR and CDR2 FQNEAQ (reference sequence). CDR3 sequence: CASSFGPNDYEQYF. The CDR3 nucleotides are TGTGCCAGCAGCTTCGGCCCGAACGACTACGAGCAGTACTTC.

This clonotype has at least ten counts. V is TRBV7-8 and J is TRBJ2-2, with D hard to call. Germline V gene data show CDR1 as SGHVS and CDR2 as FQNEAQ. V gave up 2 bases and J gave up 2 bases, with 18 bases separating them. This CDR3 is 18 amino acids long. CDR3: CASSLSPVVPFNTGELFF. The CDR3 DNA sequence: TGTGCCAGCAGCTTAAGCCCAGTGGTACCCTTCAACACCGGGGAGCTGTTTTTT.

This clonotype occurred many times. The chain uses TRBV15 and TRBJ1-2, with D uncertain. Germline-derived CDR1 and CDR2 are LNHNV and YYDKDF (reference sequence). The CDR3 totals 11 residues. Trimming took 8 bases from V and 1 from J, leaving 5 bases between them. The CDR3 sequence: CATGDNYGYTF. CDR3 nucleotides: TGTGCCACCGGCGATAACTATGGCTACACCTTC.

This clonotype has at least ten counts. The V gene is TRBV7-2, the J gene TRBJ1-4, with D unresolved. The CDR3 sequence is 13 residues long. V lost 0 bases to trimming and J lost 6 bases, with 5 bases between them. The germline V gene has CDR1 SGHTA and CDR2 FQGNSA. The CDR3 region is CASSLASDEKLFF. DNA of the CDR3: TGTGCCAGCAGCTTAGCGTCAGATGAAAAACTGTTTTTT.

V gene TRBV7-3 combines with J gene TRBJ1-1; 10 nucleotides agree with TRBD1. This CDR3 comprises 15 residues. The germline V gene encodes CDR1 SGHTA and CDR2 FQGTGA. V dropped 2 bases and J dropped 5; count of bases not matched to a gene: 5. The CDR3 reads CASSLGGQGRTEAFF. As DNA, the CDR3 is TGTGCCAGCAGCTTAGGGGGACAGGGGAGGACTGAAGCTTTCTTT.

This clonotype was seen at least ten times. This rearrangement joins TRBV4-1 to TRBJ2-5; D may match TRBD1 or TRBD2 (5 bases each). From germline, CDR1 is MGHRA and CDR2 YSYEKL. CDR3 size: 14 residues. Trimming cost V 1 base and J 1 base, with 7 bases left between them. The CDR3: CASSQGGIQETQYF. The CDR3 coding sequence is TGCGCCAGCAGCCAAGGGGGGATCCAAGAGACCCAGTACTTC.

This chain joins TRBV6-4 and TRBJ1-2, with D uncertain. Trimming removed 6 bases at V and 0 bases at J, with 11 bases between. This CDR3 spans 14 amino acids. Germline loops: CDR1 MRHNA, CDR2 SNTAGT. CDR3 region: CASRKDGTNYGYTF. CDR3 DNA: TGTGCCAGCAGGAAGGACGGAACTAACTATGGCTACACCTTC.

The sample holds a few counts of this clonotype. V usage is TRBV18 and J usage is TRBJ2-5; either TRBD1 or TRBD2 may fit D (5 bases each). The CDR3 runs 12 residues. Germline V gene sequence: CDR1 KGHSH, CDR2 LQKENI. Trimming removed 5 bases at V and 5 bases at J, with 9 bases between. CDR3 protein: CASSMGEETQYF. CDR3 sequence (DNA): TGTGCCAGCTCAATGGGGGAGGAGACCCAGTACTTC.

V is TRBV11-1 and J is TRBJ2-5, with 8 bases aligning to TRBD2. Germline V gene sequence: CDR1 SGHAT, CDR2 FQDESV (reference sequence). V was pared by 5 bases and J by 2 bases, with 25 bases of the junction left unmatched. The CDR3 loop spans 21 amino acids. The CDR3 loop reads CASSGSPLAGDTTIYQETQYF. The CDR3 coding sequence is TGTGCCAGCAGCGGCAGCCCTCTAGCGGGCGACACGACTATATATCAAGAGACCCAGTACTTC.

The chain uses TRBV6-1 and TRBJ1-1, with D unresolved. The CDR3 consists of 13 residues. Germline CDR1 and CDR2: MNHNS and SASEGT. Trimming took 4 bases from V and 8 from J, leaving 14 bases between them. The CDR3 loop reads CASSGFSFWEAFF. The DNA of the CDR3 is TGTGCCAGCAGTGGTTTTAGTTTTTGGGAAGCTTTCTTT.

This clonotype has a count of ten or more. The chain combines TRBV20-1 with TRBJ2-7, with D possibly matching TRBD2 (6 bases). V was pared by 0 bases and J by 1 base, with 10 bases between. CDR3 size: 14 residues. From germline, CDR1 is DFQATT and CDR2 SNEGSKA (reference sequence). The CDR3 region is CSARDELASYEQYF. The CDR3 bases are TGCAGTGCTAGAGATGAACTAGCATCCTACGAGCAGTACTTC.

A few counts support this clonotype. This rearrangement joins TRBV25-1 to TRBJ2-7, with D perhaps matching TRBD1 or TRBD2 (5 bases each). Between the trimmed V and J ends, which lost 4 bases and 3 bases, there was a span of 16 bases. The CDR3 contains 15 residues. Per germline, CDR1 MGHDK and CDR2 SYGVNS. CDR3 sequence (DNA): TGTGCCAGCAGTGTCCTCGGGACCTTAGGCTACGAGCAGTACTTC. Its translation is CASSVLGTLGYEQYF.

Many counts were recorded for this clonotype. The V gene is TRBV20-1, the J gene TRBJ1-5; 7 nucleotides agree with TRBD1. Germline-derived CDR1 and CDR2 are DFQATT and SNEGSKA (reference sequence). The CDR3 length is 14 residues. V gave up 4 bases and J gave up 3 bases; unmatched junction bases: 6. CDR3 residues: CSANRGQFNQPQHF. CDR3 in DNA: TGCAGTGCTAACAGGGGCCAATTCAATCAGCCCCAGCATTTT.